The next 5 T cell receptor beta chains were all read from a single sample in a study of blood T cell repertoires in COVID-19. Clones were read by immunoSEQ multiplex PCR, and TCRdb kept only the in-frame ones, dropping some. Here the sample spans 300,000 or so clones, about nine tenths being singletons. Sequencing was performed on peripheral blood. These receptors were collected from a man aged 50-59 years with active or convalescent COVID-19.

The rearrangement links TRBV4-1 to TRBJ1-5, with TRBD1 identical over 7 bases. J was trimmed by 2 bases and V by 4 bases; bases with no gene match: 8. The length of the CDR3 is 16 residues. CDR1 and CDR2 (germline): MGHRA, YSYEKL. CDR3: CASSRTRGYGNQPQHF. CDR3 in DNA: TGCGCCAGCAGCCGCACCAGGGGGTACGGCAATCAGCCCCAGCATTTT.

This clone was observed a few times. V gene TRBV5-4 combines with J gene TRBJ2-3, with 9 positions matching TRBD1. CDR3 length: 16 amino acids. After removal of 2 bases from V and 4 bases from J, the junction contained 8 bases not matched to a gene. The germline V gene encodes CDR1 SGHNT and CDR2 YYREEE (reference sequence). The CDR3 reads CASSLGGQGRPDTQYF. The CDR3 DNA sequence: TGTGCCAGCAGCTTAGGGGGACAGGGAAGGCCAGATACGCAGTATTTT.

The chain joins TRBV6-5 to TRBJ1-2; D is unresolved. Trimming removed 1 base at V and 0 bases at J, with 9 bases between. CDR3 length equals 15 residues. Germline V gives CDR1 MNHEY, CDR2 SVGAGI. The CDR3 protein is CASSYYRGSNYGYTF. The CDR3, as DNA: TGTGCCAGCAGTTACTACCGGGGATCTAACTATGGCTACACCTTC.

The rearrangement uses TRBV5-4 and TRBJ2-7; 10 nucleotides agree with TRBD1. CDR1 is SGHNT and CDR2 is YYREEE in the germline V gene (reference sequence). V lost 5 bases and J lost 6; bases outside the gene matches: 8. The CDR3 sequence is 14 residues long. CDR3 amino acids: CASRPGQGSGEQYF. The CDR3 DNA reads as TGTGCCAGCAGACCGGGACAGGGGTCCGGCGAGCAGTACTTC.

The chain couples TRBV7-2 to TRBJ2-5, with D possibly TRBD1 on 5 matching bases. The CDR3 totals 13 residues. CDR1 SGHTA and CDR2 FQGNSA come from the germline V gene. Trimming left V 0 bases short and J 5 bases short, with 7 bases between. The CDR3 region is CASSLATGETQYF. Here the CDR3 DNA reads TGTGCCAGCAGCTTAGCCACAGGCGAGACCCAGTACTTC.